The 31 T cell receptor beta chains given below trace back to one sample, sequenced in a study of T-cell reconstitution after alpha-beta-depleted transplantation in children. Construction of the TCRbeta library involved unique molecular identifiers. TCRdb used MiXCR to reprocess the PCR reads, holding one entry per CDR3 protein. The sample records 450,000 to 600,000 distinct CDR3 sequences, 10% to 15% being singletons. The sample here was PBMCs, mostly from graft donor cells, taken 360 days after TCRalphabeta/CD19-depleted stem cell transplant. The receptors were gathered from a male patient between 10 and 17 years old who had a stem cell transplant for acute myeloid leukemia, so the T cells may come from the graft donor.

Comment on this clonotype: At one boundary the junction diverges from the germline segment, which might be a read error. In DNA form, the CDR3 reads TGCAGTTCTAGAGGTAGCGGGAGGGCTAGCACAGATACGCAGTATTTT. Amino acid sequence: CSSRGSGRASTDTQYF. The chain is built from TRBV20-1 and TRBJ2-3; 11 nucleotides match TRBD2. The CDR3 is made up of 16 amino acids. The V gene's germline CDR1 is DFQATT and CDR2 SNEGSKA (reference sequence).

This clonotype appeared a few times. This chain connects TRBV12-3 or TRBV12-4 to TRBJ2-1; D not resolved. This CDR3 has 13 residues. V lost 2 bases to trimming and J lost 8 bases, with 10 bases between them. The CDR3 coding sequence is TGTGCCAGCAGTTTAATATCCGATGATGAGCAGTTCTTC. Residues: CASSLISDDEQFF.

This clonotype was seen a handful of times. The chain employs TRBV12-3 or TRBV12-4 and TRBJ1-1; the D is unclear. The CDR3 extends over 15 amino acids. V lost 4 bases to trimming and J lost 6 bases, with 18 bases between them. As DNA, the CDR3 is TGTGCCAGCAGTTACCCACCCTCTGGGTCCCCTGAAGCTTTCTTT. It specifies CASSYPPSGSPEAFF.

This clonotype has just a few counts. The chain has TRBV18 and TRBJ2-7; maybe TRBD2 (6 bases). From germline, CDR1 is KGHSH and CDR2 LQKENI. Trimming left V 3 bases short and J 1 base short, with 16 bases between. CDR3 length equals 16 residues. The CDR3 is CASSPIGPSASYEQYF. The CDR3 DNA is TGTGCCAGCTCACCGATTGGGCCTAGCGCATCCTACGAGCAGTACTTC.

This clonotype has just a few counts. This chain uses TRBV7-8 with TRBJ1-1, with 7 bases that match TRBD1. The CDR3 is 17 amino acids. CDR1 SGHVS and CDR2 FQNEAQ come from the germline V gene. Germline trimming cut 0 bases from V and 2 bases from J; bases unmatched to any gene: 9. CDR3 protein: CASSLARLRQGNTEAFF. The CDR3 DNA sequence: TGTGCCAGCAGCTTAGCTCGGTTGAGACAGGGTAACACTGAAGCTTTCTTT.

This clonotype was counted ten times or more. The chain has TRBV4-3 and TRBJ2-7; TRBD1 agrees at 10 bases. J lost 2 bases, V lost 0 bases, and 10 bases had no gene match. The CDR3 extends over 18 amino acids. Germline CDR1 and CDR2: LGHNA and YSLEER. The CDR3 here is CASSQEVLGTGAAYEQYF. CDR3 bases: TGCGCCAGCAGCCAAGAAGTACTCGGGACAGGGGCCGCCTACGAGCAGTACTTC.

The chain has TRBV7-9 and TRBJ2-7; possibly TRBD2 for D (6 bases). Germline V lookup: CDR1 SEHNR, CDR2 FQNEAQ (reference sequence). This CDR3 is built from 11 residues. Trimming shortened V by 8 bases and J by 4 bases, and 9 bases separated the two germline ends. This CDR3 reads CASAGLYEQYF. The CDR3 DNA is TGTGCCAGCGCGGGGTTATACGAGCAGTACTTC.

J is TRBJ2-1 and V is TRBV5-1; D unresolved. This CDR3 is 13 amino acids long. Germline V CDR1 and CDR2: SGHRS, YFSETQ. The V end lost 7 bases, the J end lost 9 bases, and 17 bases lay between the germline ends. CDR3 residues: CASRPEPESEQFF. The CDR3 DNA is TGCGCCAGCCGCCCGGAACCCGAGAGTGAGCAGTTCTTC.

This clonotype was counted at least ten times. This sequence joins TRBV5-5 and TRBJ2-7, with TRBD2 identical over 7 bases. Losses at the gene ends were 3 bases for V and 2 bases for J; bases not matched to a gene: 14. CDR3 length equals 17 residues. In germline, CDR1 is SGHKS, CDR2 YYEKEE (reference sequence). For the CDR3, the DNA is TGTGCCAGCAGCTCGGGTTGGAGGGAGGGCCCAACCTACGAGCAGTACTTC. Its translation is CASSSGWREGPTYEQYF.

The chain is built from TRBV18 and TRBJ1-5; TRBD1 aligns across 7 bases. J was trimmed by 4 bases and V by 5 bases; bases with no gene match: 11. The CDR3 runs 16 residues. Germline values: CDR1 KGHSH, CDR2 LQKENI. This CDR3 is CASSTGATGTNQPQHF. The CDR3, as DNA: TGTGCCAGCTCAACCGGGGCGACAGGGACTAATCAGCCCCAGCATTTT.

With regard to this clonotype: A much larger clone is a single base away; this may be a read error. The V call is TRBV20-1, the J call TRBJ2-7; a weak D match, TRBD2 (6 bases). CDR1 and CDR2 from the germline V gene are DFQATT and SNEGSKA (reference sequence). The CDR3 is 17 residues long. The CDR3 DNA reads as TGCTGTGCTAGAGTTTTCGGCGGGACGCAGTCACCCTACGAGCAGTACTTC. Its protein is CCARVFGGTQSPYEQYF.

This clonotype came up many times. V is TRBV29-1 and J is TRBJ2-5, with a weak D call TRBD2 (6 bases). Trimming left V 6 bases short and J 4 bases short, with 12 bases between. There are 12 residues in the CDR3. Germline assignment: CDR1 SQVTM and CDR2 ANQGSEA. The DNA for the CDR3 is TGCAGCGTAGCTAGCGTTGGAGAGACCCAGTACTTC. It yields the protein CSVASVGETQYF.

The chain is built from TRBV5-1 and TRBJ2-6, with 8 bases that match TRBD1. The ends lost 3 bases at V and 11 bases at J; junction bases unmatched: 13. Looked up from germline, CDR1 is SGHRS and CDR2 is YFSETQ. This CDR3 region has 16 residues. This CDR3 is CASSSGQGNSGDVLTF. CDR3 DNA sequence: TGCGCCAGCAGCTCCGGACAGGGAAACTCAGGAGACGTCCTGACTTTC.

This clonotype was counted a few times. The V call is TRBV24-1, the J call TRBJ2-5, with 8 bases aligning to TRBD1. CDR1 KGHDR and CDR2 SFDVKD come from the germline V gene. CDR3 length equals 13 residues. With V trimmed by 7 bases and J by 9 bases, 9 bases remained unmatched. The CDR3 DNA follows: TGTGCCACCAGAGGGACAGGTTCCATGGCCCAGTACTTC. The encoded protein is CATRGTGSMAQYF.

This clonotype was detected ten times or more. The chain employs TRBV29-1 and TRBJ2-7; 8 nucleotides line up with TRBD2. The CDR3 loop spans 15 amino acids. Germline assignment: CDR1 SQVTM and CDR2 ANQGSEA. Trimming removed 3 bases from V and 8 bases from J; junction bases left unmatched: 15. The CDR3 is CSVDLGRAPVGQQYF. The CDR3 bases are TGCAGCGTTGATCTCGGGAGGGCCCCAGTAGGCCAGCAGTACTTC.

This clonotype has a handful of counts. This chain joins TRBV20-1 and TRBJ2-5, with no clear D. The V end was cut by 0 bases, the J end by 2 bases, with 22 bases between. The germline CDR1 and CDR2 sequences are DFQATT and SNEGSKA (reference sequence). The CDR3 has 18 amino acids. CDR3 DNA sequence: TGCAGTGCTAGAGATGTCAGGATGAGCAAAGGATGGCAAGAGACCCAGTACTTC. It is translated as CSARDVRMSKGWQETQYF.

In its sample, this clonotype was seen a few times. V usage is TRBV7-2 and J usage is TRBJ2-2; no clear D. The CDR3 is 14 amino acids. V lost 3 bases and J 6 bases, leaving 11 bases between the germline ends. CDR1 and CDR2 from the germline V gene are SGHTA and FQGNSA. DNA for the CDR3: TGTGCCAGCAGCTTCTCTAGTAAGGCCGGGGAGCTGTTTTTT. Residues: CASSFSSKAGELFF.

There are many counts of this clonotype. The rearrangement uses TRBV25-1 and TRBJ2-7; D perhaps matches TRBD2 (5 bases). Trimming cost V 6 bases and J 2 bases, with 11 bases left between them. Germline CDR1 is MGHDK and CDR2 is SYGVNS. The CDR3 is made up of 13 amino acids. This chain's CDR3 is CASRSDSTYEQYF. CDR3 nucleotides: TGTGCCAGCAGATCGGACTCCACCTACGAGCAGTACTTC.

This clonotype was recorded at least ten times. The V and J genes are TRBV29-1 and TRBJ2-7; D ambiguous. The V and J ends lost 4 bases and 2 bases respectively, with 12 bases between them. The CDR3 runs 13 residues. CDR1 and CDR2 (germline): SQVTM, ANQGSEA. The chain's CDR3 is CSVGKGRTYEQYF. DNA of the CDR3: TGCAGCGTTGGAAAGGGTCGAACCTACGAGCAGTACTTC.

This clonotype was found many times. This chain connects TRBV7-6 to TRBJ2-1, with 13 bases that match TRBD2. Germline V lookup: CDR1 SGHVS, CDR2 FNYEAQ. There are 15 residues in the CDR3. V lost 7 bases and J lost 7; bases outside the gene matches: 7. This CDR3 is CASTRTSGGRNEQFF. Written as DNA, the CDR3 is TGTGCCAGCACCCGGACTAGCGGGGGTAGAAATGAGCAGTTCTTC.

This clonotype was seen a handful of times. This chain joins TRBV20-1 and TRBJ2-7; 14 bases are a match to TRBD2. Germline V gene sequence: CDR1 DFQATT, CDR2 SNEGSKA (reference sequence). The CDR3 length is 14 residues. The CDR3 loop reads CRTSGRAPSYEQYF. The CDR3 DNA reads TGCAGGACTAGCGGGAGGGCCCCCTCCTACGAGCAGTACTTC.

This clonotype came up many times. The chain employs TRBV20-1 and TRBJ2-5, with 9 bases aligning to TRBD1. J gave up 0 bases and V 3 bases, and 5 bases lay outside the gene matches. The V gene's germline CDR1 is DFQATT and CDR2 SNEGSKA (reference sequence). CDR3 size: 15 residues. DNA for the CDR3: TGCAGTGCTAGGAGACAGGGGGGGAACCAAGAGACCCAGTACTTC. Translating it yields CSARRQGGNQETQYF.

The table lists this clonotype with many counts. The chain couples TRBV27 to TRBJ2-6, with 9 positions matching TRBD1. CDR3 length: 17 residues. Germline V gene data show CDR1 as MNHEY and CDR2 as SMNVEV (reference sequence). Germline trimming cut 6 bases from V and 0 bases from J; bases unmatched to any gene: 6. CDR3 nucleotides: TGTGCCAGCAGCAAACCGGGACAGGGCTCTGGGGCCAACGTCCTGACTTTC. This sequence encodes CASSKPGQGSGANVLTF.

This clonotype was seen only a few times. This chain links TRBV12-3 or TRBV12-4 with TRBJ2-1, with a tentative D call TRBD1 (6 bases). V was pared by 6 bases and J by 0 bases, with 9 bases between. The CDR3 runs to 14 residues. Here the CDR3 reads CASSKGDSYNEQFF. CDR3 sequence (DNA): TGTGCCAGCAGCAAGGGGGACTCCTACAATGAGCAGTTCTTC.

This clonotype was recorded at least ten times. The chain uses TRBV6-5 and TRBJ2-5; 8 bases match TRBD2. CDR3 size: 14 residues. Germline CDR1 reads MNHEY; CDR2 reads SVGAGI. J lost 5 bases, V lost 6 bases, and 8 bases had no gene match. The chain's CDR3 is CASSLGLDVETQYF. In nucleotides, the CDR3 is TGTGCCAGCAGCCTGGGACTAGATGTCGAGACCCAGTACTTC.

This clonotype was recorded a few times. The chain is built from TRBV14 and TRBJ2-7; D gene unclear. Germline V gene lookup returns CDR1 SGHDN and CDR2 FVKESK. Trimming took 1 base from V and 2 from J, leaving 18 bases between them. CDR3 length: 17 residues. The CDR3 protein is CASSQVGVGVPTYEQYF. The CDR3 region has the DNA TGTGCCAGCAGCCAAGTAGGTGTAGGTGTACCGACCTACGAGCAGTACTTC.

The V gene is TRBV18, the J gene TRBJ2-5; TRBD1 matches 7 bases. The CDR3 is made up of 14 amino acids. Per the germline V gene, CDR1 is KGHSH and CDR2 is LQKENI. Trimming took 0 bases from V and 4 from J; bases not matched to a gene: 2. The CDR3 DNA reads TGTGCCAGCTCACCACCGTCAGGGGGAGAGACCCAGTACTTC. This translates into CASSPPSGGETQYF.

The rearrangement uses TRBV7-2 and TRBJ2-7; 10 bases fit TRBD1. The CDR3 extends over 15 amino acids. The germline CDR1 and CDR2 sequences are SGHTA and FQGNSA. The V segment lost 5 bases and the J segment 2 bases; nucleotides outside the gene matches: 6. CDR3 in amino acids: CASSTGQGGAYEQYF. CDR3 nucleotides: TGTGCCAGCAGCACCGGACAGGGGGGAGCCTACGAGCAGTACTTC.

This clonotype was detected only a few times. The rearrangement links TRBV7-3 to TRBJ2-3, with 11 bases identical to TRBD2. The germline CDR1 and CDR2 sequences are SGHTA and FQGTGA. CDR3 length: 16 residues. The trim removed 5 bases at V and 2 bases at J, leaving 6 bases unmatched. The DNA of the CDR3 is TGTGCCAGCAGCACCACTAGCGGGAGCTTCACAGATACGCAGTATTTT. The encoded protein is CASSTTSGSFTDTQYF.

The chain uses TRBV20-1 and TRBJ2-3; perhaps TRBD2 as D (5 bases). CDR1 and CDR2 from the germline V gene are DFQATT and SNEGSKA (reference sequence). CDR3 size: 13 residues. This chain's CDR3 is CRAPERVADTQYF. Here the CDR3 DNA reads TGCAGGGCTCCGGAGAGGGTCGCGGATACGCAGTATTTT.

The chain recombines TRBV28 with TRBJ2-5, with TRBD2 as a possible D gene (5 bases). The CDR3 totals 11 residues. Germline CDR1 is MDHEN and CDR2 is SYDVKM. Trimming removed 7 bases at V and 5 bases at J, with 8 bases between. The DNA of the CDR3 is TGTGCCAGCATGAGGGTGGAGACCCAGTACTTC. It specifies CASMRVETQYF.